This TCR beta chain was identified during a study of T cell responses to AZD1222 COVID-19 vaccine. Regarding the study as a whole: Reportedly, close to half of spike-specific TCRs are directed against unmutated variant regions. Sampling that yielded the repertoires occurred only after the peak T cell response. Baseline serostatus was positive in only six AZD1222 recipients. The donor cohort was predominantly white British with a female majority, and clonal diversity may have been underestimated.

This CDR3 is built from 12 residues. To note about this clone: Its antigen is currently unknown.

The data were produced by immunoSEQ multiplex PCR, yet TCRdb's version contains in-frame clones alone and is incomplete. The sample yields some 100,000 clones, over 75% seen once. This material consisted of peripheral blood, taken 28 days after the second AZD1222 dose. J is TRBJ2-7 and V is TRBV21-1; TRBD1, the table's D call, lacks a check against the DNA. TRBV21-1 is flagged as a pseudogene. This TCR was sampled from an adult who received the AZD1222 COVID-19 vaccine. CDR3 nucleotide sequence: TGTGCCAGCAGCAAAGGGCCCTACGAGCAGTACTTC. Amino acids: CASSKGPYEQYF.